These 31 T cell receptor beta chains share one sample of origin, sequenced in a study of PD-1 blockade in classical Hodgkin lymphoma. Relapse after autologous stem cell transplantation occurred in every patient, and brentuximab vedotin exposure varied. Clones were read by immunoSEQ multiplex PCR, and TCRdb kept only the in-frame ones, dropping some. The data show 20,000 to 30,000 clones, more than 80% seen once. This material consisted of peripheral blood mononuclear cells (PBMCs), taken before the second cycle of nivolumab. These receptors came from a human donor with classical Hodgkin lymphoma.

In its sample, this clone is medium-sized (0.01 to 0.1%). The sample holds other DNA sequences that translate to the same CDR3. The gene calls are TRBV6-1 and TRBJ2-7; 8 bases agree with TRBD1. The V gene's germline CDR1 is MNHNS and CDR2 SASEGT. The CDR3 runs 14 residues. Trimming cost V 4 bases and J 2 bases; bases outside gene matches: 4. The CDR3 DNA follows: TGTGCCAGCAGTGTTTCAGGGGGCCCCTACGAGCAGTACTTC. It translates to CASSVSGGPYEQYF.

CDR3 sequence: CASSTRTRPDNQPQHF. The CDR3 DNA sequence: TGTGCCAGTAGTACCCGGACACGTCCCGATAATCAGCCCCAGCATTTT. The V and J genes are TRBV19 and TRBJ1-5; TRBD1 is a possible D gene (5 bases). This CDR3 contains 16 residues. Germline CDR1 reads LNHDA; CDR2 reads SQIVND (reference sequence). Trimming removed 4 bases from V and 4 bases from J, with 17 bases in between.

This chain connects TRBV5-1 to TRBJ1-2; 8 nucleotides match TRBD1. There are 17 residues in the CDR3. J gave up 1 base and V 0 bases, and 8 bases lay outside the gene matches. Germline-derived CDR1 and CDR2 are SGHRS and YFSETQ. CDR3 in amino acids: CASSLAGQGASNYGYTF. The CDR3 region has the DNA TGCGCCAGCAGCTTGGCTGGGCAGGGGGCCAGTAACTATGGCTACACCTTC.

With respect to this clone: At one boundary the junction diverges from the germline segment, which might be a read error. DNA for the CDR3: TGTGCCAGCGGTTACCGAACCACTAAGGGCGATACGCAGTATTTT. Encoded protein: CASGYRTTKGDTQYF. The V and J genes are TRBV6-6 and TRBJ2-3; D is undetermined. Germline values: CDR1 MNHNY, CDR2 SVGAGI (reference sequence). This CDR3 spans 15 amino acids.

The chain links TRBV6-6 to TRBJ1-4; D may be TRBD1 (5 bases). V was pared by 6 bases and J by 14 bases, with 19 bases between. The germline gives CDR1 MNHNY, CDR2 SVGAGI (reference sequence). This CDR3 is 13 amino acids long. CDR3 in amino acids: CASSLSLEGMLFF. CDR3 coding DNA: TGTGCCAGCAGCCTATCCCTCGAGGGGATGCTGTTTTTT.

The rearrangement links TRBV6-4 to TRBJ2-7; TRBD1 matches at 7 bases. The CDR3 is made up of 13 amino acids. CDR1 is MRHNA, CDR2 SNTAGT, per germline. With 8 bases clipped from V and 6 bases from J, the junction kept 10 bases outside the gene matches. The CDR3 DNA follows: TGTGCCAGCGGACGGGACAGTTCAGCCGAGCAGTACTTC. Residues: CASGRDSSAEQYF.

The chain links TRBV7-9 to TRBJ1-1; TRBD1 might be the D (6 bases). The CDR3 runs to 14 residues. V gave up 1 base and J gave up 4 bases, with 10 bases separating them. Per the germline V gene, CDR1 is SEHNR and CDR2 is FQNEAQ (reference sequence). Here the CDR3 DNA reads TGTGCCAGCAGCTTAGAGGGGGGGCGCACTGAAGCTTTCTTT. As protein: CASSLEGGRTEAFF.

The V and J genes are TRBV23-1 and TRBJ1-4; 11 nucleotides match TRBD1. TRBV23-1 is designated an ORF whose function remains uncertain. The CDR3 loop spans 15 amino acids. The V segment lost 4 bases and the J segment 7 bases; nucleotides outside the gene matches: 5. CDR3 protein: CASSRGTGGIEKLFF. For the CDR3, the DNA is TGCGCCAGCAGTCGAGGGACAGGGGGAATTGAAAAACTGTTTTTT.

The count of this clone is one. This chain joins TRBV2 and TRBJ1-1; D is unresolved. V was clipped by 0 bases and J by 4 bases, with 9 bases between them. Germline loops: CDR1 SNHLY, CDR2 FYNNEI. The CDR3 is made up of 14 amino acids. The CDR3: CASSEAPLGTEAFF. The CDR3 region has the DNA TGTGCCAGCAGTGAAGCCCCCCTTGGCACTGAAGCTTTCTTT.

This clone has a single count. The chain carries TRBV18 and TRBJ1-5; D possibly corresponds to TRBD1 (6 bases). Deletions cut 6 bases from V and 1 base from J, with 10 bases between. The CDR3 contains 14 residues. Germline V gives CDR1 KGHSH, CDR2 LQKENI. CDR3 amino acids: CASSETGSNQPQHF. Here the CDR3 DNA reads TGTGCCAGCTCGGAAACAGGGAGCAATCAGCCCCAGCATTTT.

CDR3 DNA: TGTGCCAGCTTAAAGGACAGGGGCGCTGAAGCTTTCTTT. Translated, it gives CASLKDRGAEAFF. The chain recombines TRBV18 with TRBJ1-1; 9 bases line up with TRBD1. V lost 7 bases and J lost 6; bases outside the gene matches: 6. Germline loops: CDR1 KGHSH, CDR2 LQKENI. CDR3 length equals 13 residues.

The chain couples TRBV7-2 to TRBJ2-1; 11 bases line up with TRBD2. This CDR3 has 16 amino acids. The germline V gene encodes CDR1 SGHTA and CDR2 FQGNSA. The V and J ends lost 5 bases and 6 bases, in that order; junction bases with no gene match: 9. Written as DNA, the CDR3 is TGTGCCAGCAGCGTTAGCGGGGGGGTCTCGGTCAATGAGCAGTTCTTC. Residues: CASSVSGGVSVNEQFF.

This chain links TRBV6-1 with TRBJ2-3, with a tentative D call TRBD1 (5 bases). Germline values: CDR1 MNHNS, CDR2 SASEGT. The CDR3 runs to 13 residues. V lost 8 bases and J 4 bases, leaving 13 bases between the germline ends. The CDR3 DNA follows: TGTGCCAGCCGGCCCCAGGGTCCAGATACGCAGTATTTT. Translation gives CASRPQGPDTQYF.

The chain combines TRBV28 with TRBJ2-5, with TRBD1 matching over 9 bases. Germline assignment: CDR1 MDHEN and CDR2 SYDVKM. V shed 4 bases and J 4 bases; nucleotides not matched to a gene: 7. The CDR3 is 15 amino acids. The DNA for the CDR3 is TGTGCCAGCAGTTACGGACAGGGGCCTGGAGAGACCCAGTACTTC. This encodes CASSYGQGPGETQYF.

The chain is built from TRBV19 and TRBJ1-1, with 9 bases lining up with TRBD1. J gave up 4 bases and V 3 bases, and 6 bases lay outside the gene matches. The germline V gene has CDR1 LNHDA and CDR2 SQIVND (reference sequence). The CDR3 covers 15 residues. The CDR3 is CASSITGQGITEAFF. The CDR3 DNA follows: TGTGCCAGTAGTATCACGGGACAGGGTATCACTGAAGCTTTCTTT.

In its sample, this clone is medium-sized. The chain employs TRBV5-4 and TRBJ1-2, with no clear D. This CDR3 is 11 amino acids long. Germline V lookup: CDR1 SGHNT, CDR2 YYREEE (reference sequence). As DNA, the CDR3 is TGTCTAGGGCAAGGGTCGGGTGGCTACACCTTC. It is translated as CLGQGSGGYTF.

The CDR3 loop reads CASSQVAHRGRGTEAFF. In DNA, the CDR3 is TGTGCCAGCAGCCAAGTAGCCCACAGGGGGCGGGGGACTGAAGCTTTCTTT. This chain joins TRBV4-2 and TRBJ1-1; 9 bases agree with TRBD1. Germline V CDR1 and CDR2: LGHNA, YNFKEQ. J lost 5 bases, V lost 1 base, and 11 bases had no gene match. There are 17 residues in the CDR3.

This clone appeared a single time. The chain carries TRBV9 and TRBJ2-7; 12 bases are shared with TRBD2. Germline V gene lookup returns CDR1 SGDLS and CDR2 YYNGEE. The junction had 7 bases not matched to a gene; V was cut back by 0 bases and J by 6 bases. The CDR3 sequence is 16 residues long. CDR3 DNA: TGTGCCAGCAGCGTAGACGCTAGCGGGGGGGCTCGCGAGCAGTACTTC. Translated, it gives CASSVDASGGAREQYF.

CDR3 bases: TGTGCCAGTAGTTACGGACAGGGAAAGGAAAAACTGTTTTTT. It codes for CASSYGQGKEKLFF. The rearrangement uses TRBV19 and TRBJ1-4, with 8 bases identical to TRBD1. After removal of 5 bases from V and 8 bases from J, the junction contained 7 bases not matched to a gene. The CDR3 spans 14 residues. Germline lookup yields CDR1 LNHDA and CDR2 SQIVND (reference sequence).

The chain carries TRBV10-3 and TRBJ2-5, with 7 bases aligning to TRBD2. This CDR3 comprises 15 residues. Germline CDR1 reads ENHRY; CDR2 reads SYGVKD. With V trimmed by 6 bases and J by 2 bases, 9 bases remained unmatched. The CDR3: CAIRGMGGEQETQYF. In nucleotides, the CDR3 is TGTGCCATCAGGGGAATGGGGGGGGAGCAAGAGACCCAGTACTTC.

This chain uses TRBV6-6 with TRBJ1-2, with D possibly TRBD1 on 6 matching bases. Germline assignment: CDR1 MNHNY and CDR2 SVGAGI (reference sequence). The CDR3 has 14 amino acids. V was cut by 5 bases and J by 4 bases, with 14 bases left in between. CDR3 sequence (DNA): TGTGCCAGCAGTAGGGGACATCTGGGCTATGGCTACACCTTC. Its translation: CASSRGHLGYGYTF.

The chain couples TRBV10-3 to TRBJ2-5, with 7 bases aligning to TRBD1. The germline CDR1 and CDR2 sequences are ENHRY and SYGVKD. The CDR3 covers 14 residues. The ends lost 6 bases at V and 4 bases at J; junction bases unmatched: 8. CDR3 bases: TGTGCCATCAGACCCGACAGGGTTGGAGAGACCCAGTACTTC. Translating it yields CAIRPDRVGETQYF.

The chain employs TRBV13 and TRBJ1-1; no reliable D call. The CDR3 spans 12 residues. Germline CDR1 reads PRHDT; CDR2 reads FYEKMQ (reference sequence). Trimming pared 2 bases from V and 11 bases from J, leaving 12 bases between. Written as DNA, the CDR3 is TGTGCCAGCAGCTTACGAACCGGAGAGGCTTTCTTT. Encoded protein: CASSLRTGEAFF.

V and J are TRBV7-9 and TRBJ2-2; D is uncertain. V lost 0 bases and J lost 3, with 5 bases in between. In germline, CDR1 is SEHNR, CDR2 FQNEAQ (reference sequence). This CDR3 spans 14 amino acids. CDR3 bases: TGTGCCAGCAGCTTAGCAGGTTACACCGGGGAGCTGTTTTTT. This codes for CASSLAGYTGELFF.

The V and J genes are TRBV28 and TRBJ2-1; 8 nucleotides line up with TRBD1. CDR3 length: 11 residues. With 6 bases clipped from V and 16 bases from J, the junction kept 8 bases outside the gene matches. Germline loops: CDR1 MDHEN, CDR2 SYDVKM. The CDR3 DNA is TGTGCCAGCAGCACGGACAGGGCGGAATTCTTC. Its translation is CASSTDRAEFF.

V is TRBV18 and J is TRBJ1-4, with D uncertain. The V end was cut by 3 bases, the J end by 4 bases, with 9 bases between. The germline gives CDR1 KGHSH, CDR2 LQKENI. The CDR3 extends over 14 amino acids. The DNA of the CDR3 is TGTGCCAGCTCACCGCAAGGGTTTAATGAAAAACTGTTTTTT. Amino acid sequence: CASSPQGFNEKLFF.

This clone showed up just once. The rearrangement uses TRBV11-2 and TRBJ2-7; 11 bases map to TRBD2. Germline lookup yields CDR1 SGHAT and CDR2 FQNNGV. V trimming: 5 bases; J trimming: 6 bases; junction bases outside the gene matches: 9. The CDR3 has 15 residues. CDR3 coding DNA: TGTGCCAGCAGCCCCATAGCGGGGGGGCCCAGCGAGCAGTACTTC. Amino acid sequence: CASSPIAGGPSEQYF.

The chain joins TRBV6-6 to TRBJ2-3; 8 bases agree with TRBD2. The germline CDR1 and CDR2 sequences are MNHNY and SVGAGI (reference sequence). The CDR3 runs 14 residues. V was clipped by 5 bases and J by 6 bases; unmatched bases: 7. Here the CDR3 reads CASSIGGGRDTQYF. In DNA form, the CDR3 reads TGTGCCAGCAGTATAGGCGGGGGGAGGGATACGCAGTATTTT.

This clone has a single count. The V and J genes are TRBV6-1 and TRBJ2-2, with 9 bases matching TRBD1. The germline V gene encodes CDR1 MNHNS and CDR2 SASEGT. The CDR3 consists of 15 residues. V lost 1 base, J lost 5 bases, and 2 bases stayed unmatched. CDR3 residues: CASSEVTGGTGELFF. DNA for the CDR3: TGTGCCAGCAGTGAAGTGACAGGGGGGACCGGGGAGCTGTTTTTT.

The rearrangement uses TRBV19 and TRBJ2-7; either TRBD1 or TRBD2 may fit D (5 bases each). Germline-derived CDR1 and CDR2 are LNHDA and SQIVND (reference sequence). V lost 5 bases, J lost 2 bases, and 19 bases lay in between. CDR3 size: 16 residues. The CDR3: CASSHAGTQTPYEQYF. Written as DNA, the CDR3 is TGTGCCAGTAGTCATGCCGGGACCCAGACGCCCTACGAGCAGTACTTC.

This clone was counted between two and nine times. This chain connects TRBV2 to TRBJ1-4; a possible D gene is TRBD1 (5 bases). Germline V gene data show CDR1 as SNHLY and CDR2 as FYNNEI. V shed 6 bases and J shed 8 bases, with 16 bases lying between them. The CDR3 covers 14 residues. As DNA, the CDR3 is TGTGCCAGCAGCTCCGGGACGATGCCCGAAAAACTGTTTTTT. As protein: CASSSGTMPEKLFF. Supplemented by reference TRBV2 and TRBJ1-4, the full variable domain reads EPEVTQTPSHQVTQMGQEVILRCVPISNHLYFYWYRQILGQKVEFLVSFYNNEISEKSEIFDDQFSVERPDGSNFTLKIRSTKLEDSAMYFCASSSGTMPEKLFFGSGTQLSVL.